These 4 T cell receptor beta chains came from one sample sequenced in a study of T-cell reconstitution after alpha-beta-depleted transplantation in children. The TCRbeta library was prepared with unique molecular identifiers. TCRdb used MiXCR to reprocess the PCR reads, holding one entry per CDR3 protein. This table holds more than 3,500 distinct CDR3 sequences, 9.5% to 15% found once. Here the sequenced sample was PBMCs, mostly from graft donor cells, taken 60 days after TCRalphabeta/CD19-depleted stem cell transplant. Receptor source: a male patient aged 2-15 years who had a stem cell transplant for acute lymphoblastic leukemia, so the T cells may come from the graft donor.

By proportion, this clonotype is medium-sized. The chain carries TRBV28 and TRBJ2-5; tentative D call: TRBD2 (7 bases). The CDR3 length is 18 residues. The germline gives CDR1 MDHEN, CDR2 SYDVKM. Trimming stripped 7 bases from V and 2 bases from J, with 26 bases between. DNA for the CDR3: TGTGCCAGCACCTCCTTCAGGGGATCGGGGGGCTTGCAAGAGACCCAGTACTTC. Its translation is CASTSFRGSGGLQETQYF.

This chain links TRBV7-4 with TRBJ2-5; maybe TRBD1 (5 bases). The V and J ends lost 11 bases and 4 bases respectively, with 29 bases between them. This CDR3 comprises 17 residues. Germline lookup yields CDR1 SGHVT and CDR2 SQSDAQ. Here the CDR3 DNA reads TGTGCCTCCACCCAAGGGGCCAGGTTCGGGTCAGCAGAGACCCAGTACTTC. It codes for CASTQGARFGSAETQYF.

This clonotype came up many times. In DNA form, the CDR3 reads TGTGCCAGCAGTTACCCGCTACGGACAGGGGTGACCTACGAGCAGTACTTC. As protein: CASSYPLRTGVTYEQYF. The rearrangement links TRBV6-7 to TRBJ2-7, with 9 bases matching TRBD1. TRBV6-7 is filed as an ORF, its function uncertain. This CDR3 has 17 residues. Trimming removed 2 bases from V and 2 bases from J; junction bases left unmatched: 10.

Many counts were recorded for this clonotype. This chain links TRBV18 with TRBJ2-5; the D is unclear. This CDR3 is built from 13 residues. The germline V gene has CDR1 KGHSH and CDR2 LQKENI. V shed 4 bases and J shed 3 bases, with 9 bases lying between them. CDR3 sequence: CASSLTQKETQYF. The CDR3 DNA sequence: TGTGCCAGCTCACTGACCCAGAAAGAGACCCAGTACTTC.